This TCR beta chain emerged from a study of blood T cell repertoires in COVID-19. V lost 6 bases and J lost 4; bases outside the gene matches: 12. Germline values: CDR1 LNHDA, CDR2 SQIVND (reference sequence). The CDR3 sequence is 16 residues long. Original analysis: Reference gene primer amplification gave estimated nucleated cell counts. Clones were sequenced by immunoSEQ multiplex PCR, and TCRdb holds only the in-frame ones, with some missing. D and trimming come from the DNA, and the V and J calls and clone size come from that table. The data contain 140,000 to 150,000 clones, around 81% of them singletons.

The rearrangement links TRBV19 to TRBJ1-5, with TRBD1 identical over 7 bases. Specimen: peripheral blood. The sequence came from a human donor with acute or convalescent COVID-19. The donor label of this sample is uncertain. The CDR3 here is CASRRDDREVNQPQHF. As DNA, the CDR3 is TGTGCCAGTAGGAGAGACGACAGGGAAGTGAATCAGCCCCAGCATTTT.